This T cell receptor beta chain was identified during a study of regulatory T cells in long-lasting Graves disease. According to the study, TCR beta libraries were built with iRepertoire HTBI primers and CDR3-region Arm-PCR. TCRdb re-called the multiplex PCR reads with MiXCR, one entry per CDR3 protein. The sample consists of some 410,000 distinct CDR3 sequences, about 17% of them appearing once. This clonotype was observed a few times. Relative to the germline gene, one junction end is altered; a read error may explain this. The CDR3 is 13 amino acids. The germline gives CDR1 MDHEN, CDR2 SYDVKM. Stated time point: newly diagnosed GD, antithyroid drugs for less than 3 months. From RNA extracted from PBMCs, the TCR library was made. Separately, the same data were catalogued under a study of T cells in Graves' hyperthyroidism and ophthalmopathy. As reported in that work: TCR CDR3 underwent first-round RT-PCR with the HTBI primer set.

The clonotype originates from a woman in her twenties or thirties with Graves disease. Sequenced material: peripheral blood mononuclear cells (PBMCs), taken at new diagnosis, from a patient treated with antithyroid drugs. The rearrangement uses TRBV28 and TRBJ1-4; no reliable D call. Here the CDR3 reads CISGSATSEKLFF. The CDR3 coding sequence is TGTATTTCAGGATCTGCTACTAGTGAAAAACTGTTTTTT.